This TCR beta chain was observed in a study of T cell repertoires in cytomegalovirus infection. This CDR3 has 14 amino acids. V was shortened by 2 bases and J by 4 bases, with 11 bases between the two germline ends. Germline loops: CDR1 MNHNY, CDR2 SVGAGI (reference sequence). This clonotype was picked up a small number of times. Its antigen is not known. MiXCR was run by TCRdb on the reads, yielding one entry per CDR3 protein. Among 54,000 or so distinct CDR3 sequences listed, about a third were seen once. The chain combines TRBV6-6 with TRBJ1-1, with D perhaps matching TRBD1 (6 bases). Sequences were obtained from PBMCs, sequenced either directly or after in vitro stimulation (not recorded which). This sequence originates from a human donor in good health (CMV status not recorded). Some clones in this sample may be carry-over from other donors' samples. The CDR3 DNA follows: TGTGCCAGCAGTTACGGGGGCTCGGGCACTGAAGCTTTCTTT. Protein: CASSYGGSGTEAFF.